The T cell receptor (beta chain) under discussion was sequenced for a study of blood T cell repertoires in COVID-19 (dated by TCRdb to the early 2020s). Concerning the study at large: Samples covering the acute and convalescent phases of COVID-19 were provided by collaborators in the United States, Italy and Spain. The material from the prospective study consisted of cDNA or gDNA derived from T cells, B-cell-depleted T cells, or PBMCs. The dataset comprised deeply sampled blood TCRbeta repertoires from subjects exposed to, actively infected with, or recovered from COVID-19. The repertoires were made available in a free public database intended to serve as a resource for research on the immune response to SARS-CoV-2. The samples were drawn from the first 160 participants of the ongoing ImmuneRACE study and from some 1,300 subjects provided by 6 global collaborators. A de-identified subject ID, COVID-19 status, age in years and sex were almost always included in the sample metadata. Where available, HLA class I and class II types were obtained from metadata supplied by the sample provider rather than from assay-based typing. Study-level results and caveats: How much clinical and demographic metadata was included differed by source and by participant, and the metadata was provided uncurated.

Taken from cysteine to phenylalanine, the CDR3 has 12 residues. Just the 36-base CDR3 DNA is kept, in frame starting at base 1. In the germline V gene, CDR1 corresponds to MDHEN and CDR2 to SYDVKM. The trim is 4 bases for V and 8 bases for J, with a gap of 11 bases between the germline ends. Each collaborating institution followed its own protocols to collect whole blood in K2EDTA tubes. Collaborator samples were shipped for TCRbeta analysis as frozen whole blood, isolated PBMCs, or DNA extracted from either sample type. TCRbeta CDR3 regions were amplified from genomic DNA by means of the immunoSEQ Assay, a bias-controlled multiplex PCR. Per the original workflow: Within the assay, amplification of reference gene primers was used to estimate how many nucleated cells each sample contained. To quantify the absolute abundance of each unique TCRbeta CDR3 rearrangement, sequence reads were collapsed and filtered. Productive Simpson clonality was computed per sample as the square root of Simpson's diversity index over productive rearrangements. In TCRdb, the immuneACCESS table is reduced to in-frame sequences with V and J assigned. These tables do not hold every clone; where another copy was compared, an unresolved V gene accounts for under half, and the others remain unexplained. D and trimming come from the DNA, and the V and J calls and clone size come from that table. This sample comprises about 130,000 clones, over 75% of them detected only once. About 11% of the sample goes to the ten largest clones.

As concerns this clone: It lacks a known antigen. There are no base qualities to consult, and no much larger clone falls within one base.

Rearrangement joined TRBV28 to TRBJ1-2; matching of 5 bases hints at TRBD1 as the D gene. Sequencing used peripheral blood. This clonotype was obtained from a man aged 60-69 years with acute or convalescent COVID-19. The CDR3 reads as follows: CASSWGSMGYTF. The bases read TGTGCCAGCAGTTGGGGCAGTATGGGCTACACCTTC.